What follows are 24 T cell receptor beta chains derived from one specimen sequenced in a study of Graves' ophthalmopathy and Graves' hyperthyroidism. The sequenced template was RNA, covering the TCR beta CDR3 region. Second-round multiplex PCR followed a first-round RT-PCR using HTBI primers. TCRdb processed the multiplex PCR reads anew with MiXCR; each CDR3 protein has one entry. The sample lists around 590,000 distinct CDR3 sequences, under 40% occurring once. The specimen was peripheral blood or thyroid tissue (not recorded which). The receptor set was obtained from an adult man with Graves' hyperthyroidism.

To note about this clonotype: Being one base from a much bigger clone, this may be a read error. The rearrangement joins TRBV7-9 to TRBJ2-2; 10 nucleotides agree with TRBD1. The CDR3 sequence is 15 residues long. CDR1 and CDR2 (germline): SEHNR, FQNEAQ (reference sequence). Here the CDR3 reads CASSSPGQGSGELSF. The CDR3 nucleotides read TGTGCCAGCAGCAGCCCGGGACAGGGGTCCGGGGAGCTGTCTTTT.

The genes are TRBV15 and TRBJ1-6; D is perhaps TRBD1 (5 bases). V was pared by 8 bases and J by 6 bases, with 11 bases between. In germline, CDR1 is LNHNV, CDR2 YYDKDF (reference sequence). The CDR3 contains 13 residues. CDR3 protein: CATPGPTNSPLHF. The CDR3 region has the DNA TGTGCCACCCCGGGACCGACTAATTCACCCCTCCACTTT.

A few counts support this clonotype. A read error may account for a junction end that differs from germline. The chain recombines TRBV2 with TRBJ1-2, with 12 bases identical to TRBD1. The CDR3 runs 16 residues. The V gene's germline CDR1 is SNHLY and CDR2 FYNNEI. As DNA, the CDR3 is TGTGCCACCAGTTCTGGGACAGGGGGCCTCGACTATGGCTACACCTTC. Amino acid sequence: CATSSGTGGLDYGYTF.

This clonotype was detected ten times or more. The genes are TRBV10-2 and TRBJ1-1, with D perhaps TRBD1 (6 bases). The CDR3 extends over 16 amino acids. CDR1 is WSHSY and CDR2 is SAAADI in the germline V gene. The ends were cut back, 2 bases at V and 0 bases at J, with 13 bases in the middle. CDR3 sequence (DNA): TGCGCCAGCAGTGAGGTGGGGGCAGGGATGAACACTGAAGCTTTCTTT. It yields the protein CASSEVGAGMNTEAFF.

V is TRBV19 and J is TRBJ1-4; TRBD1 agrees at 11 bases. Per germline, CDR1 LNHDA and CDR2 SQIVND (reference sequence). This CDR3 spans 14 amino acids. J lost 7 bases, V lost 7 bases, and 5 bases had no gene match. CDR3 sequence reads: CASIGQGASEKLFF. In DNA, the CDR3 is TGTGCCAGTATAGGACAGGGGGCGAGTGAAAAACTGTTTTTT.

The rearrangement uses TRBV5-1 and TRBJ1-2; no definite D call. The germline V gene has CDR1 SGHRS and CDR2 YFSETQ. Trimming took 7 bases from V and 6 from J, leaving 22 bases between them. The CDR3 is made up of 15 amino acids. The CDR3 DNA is TGCGCCAGCGCCCTTTTGCCGGCAGCAAACCATGGCTACACCTTC. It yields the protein CASALLPAANHGYTF.

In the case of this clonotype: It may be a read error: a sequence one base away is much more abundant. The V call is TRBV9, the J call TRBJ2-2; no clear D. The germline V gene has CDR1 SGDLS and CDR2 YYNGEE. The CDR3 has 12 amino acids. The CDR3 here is CASSEHTEELFF. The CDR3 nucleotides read TGTGCCAGCAGCGAGCACACCGAGGAGCTGTTTTTT.

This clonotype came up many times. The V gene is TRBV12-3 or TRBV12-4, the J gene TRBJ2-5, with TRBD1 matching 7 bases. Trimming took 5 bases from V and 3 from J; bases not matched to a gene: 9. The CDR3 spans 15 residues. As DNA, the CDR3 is TGTGCCAGCAGTCCGCTAGGGACAGCCGAAGAGACCCAGTACTTC. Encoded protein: CASSPLGTAEETQYF.

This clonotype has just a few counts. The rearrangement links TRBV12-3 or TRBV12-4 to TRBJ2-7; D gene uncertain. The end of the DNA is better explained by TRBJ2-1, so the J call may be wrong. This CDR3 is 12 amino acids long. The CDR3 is CASSSERNEQFF. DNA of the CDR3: TGTGCCAGCAGTTCCGAGCGCAATGAGCAGTTCTTC.

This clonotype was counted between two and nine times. The CDR3 protein is CASREAVYEQYF. The CDR3 nucleotides are TGTGCCAGCCGGGAAGCCGTCTACGAGCAGTACTTC. The V gene is TRBV6-5, the J gene TRBJ2-7; D might be TRBD2 (5 bases). Between the trimmed V and J ends, which lost 8 bases and 3 bases, there was a span of 11 bases. CDR1 and CDR2 (germline): MNHEY, SVGAGI. There are 12 residues in the CDR3.

DNA of the CDR3: TGTGCCAGCAGCTTCCGGGACAACACCGGGGAGCTGTTTTTT. It encodes CASSFRDNTGELFF. The chain couples TRBV11-1 to TRBJ2-2; D may correspond to TRBD1 or TRBD2 (5 bases each). Germline V gene lookup returns CDR1 SGHAT and CDR2 FQDESV (reference sequence). The V gene lost 3 bases and the J gene lost 2 bases, with 7 bases spanning the gap. The CDR3 totals 14 residues.

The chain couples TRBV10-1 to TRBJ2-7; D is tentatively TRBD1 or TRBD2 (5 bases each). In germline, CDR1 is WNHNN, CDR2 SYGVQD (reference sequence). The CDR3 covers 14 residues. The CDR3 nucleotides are TGCGCAACGAGCCTGTGGGACGGAGATTACGAGCAGTACTTC. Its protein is CATSLWDGDYEQYF.

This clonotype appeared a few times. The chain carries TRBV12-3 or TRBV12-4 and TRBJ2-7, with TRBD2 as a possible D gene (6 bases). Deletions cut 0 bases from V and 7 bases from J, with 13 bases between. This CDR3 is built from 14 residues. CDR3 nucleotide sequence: TGTGCCAGCAGTTTAGCTGGCGGGACGGAAGAGCAGTACTTC. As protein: CASSLAGGTEEQYF.

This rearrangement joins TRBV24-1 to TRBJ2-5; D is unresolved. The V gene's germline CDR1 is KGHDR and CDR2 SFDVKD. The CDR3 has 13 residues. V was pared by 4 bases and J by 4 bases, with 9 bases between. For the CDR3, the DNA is TGTGCCACCAGTGAGGGGTGGGGAGAGACCCAGTACTTC. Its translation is CATSEGWGETQYF.

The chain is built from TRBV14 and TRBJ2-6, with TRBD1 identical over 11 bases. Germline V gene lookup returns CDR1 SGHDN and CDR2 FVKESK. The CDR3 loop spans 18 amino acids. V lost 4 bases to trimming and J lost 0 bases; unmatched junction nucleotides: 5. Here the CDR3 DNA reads TGTGCCAGCAGCCCCGGACAGGGGGCTCTCTCTGGGGCCAACGTCCTGACTTTC. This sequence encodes CASSPGQGALSGANVLTF.

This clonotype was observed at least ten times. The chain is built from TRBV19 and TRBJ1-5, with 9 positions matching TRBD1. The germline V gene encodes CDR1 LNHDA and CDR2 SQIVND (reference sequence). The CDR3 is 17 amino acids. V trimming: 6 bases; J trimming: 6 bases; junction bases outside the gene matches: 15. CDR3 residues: CASSRNEGDRASQPQHF. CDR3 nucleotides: TGTGCCAGTAGCCGAAACGAAGGGGACAGGGCTAGTCAGCCCCAGCATTTT.

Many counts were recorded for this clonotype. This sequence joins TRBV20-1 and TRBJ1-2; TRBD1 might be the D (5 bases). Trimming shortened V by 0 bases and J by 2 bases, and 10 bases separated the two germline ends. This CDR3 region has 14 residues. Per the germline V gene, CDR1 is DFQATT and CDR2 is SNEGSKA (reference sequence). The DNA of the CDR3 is TGCAGTGCTAGAGAGGATGGGGGGAACTATGGCTACACCTTC. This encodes CSAREDGGNYGYTF.

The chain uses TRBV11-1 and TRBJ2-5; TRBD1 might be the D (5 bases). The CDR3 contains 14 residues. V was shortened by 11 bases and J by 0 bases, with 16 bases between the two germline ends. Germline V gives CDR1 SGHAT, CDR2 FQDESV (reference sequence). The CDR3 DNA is TGTGCCGGCAACCCGACAGACGACCAAGAGACCCAGTACTTC. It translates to CAGNPTDDQETQYF.

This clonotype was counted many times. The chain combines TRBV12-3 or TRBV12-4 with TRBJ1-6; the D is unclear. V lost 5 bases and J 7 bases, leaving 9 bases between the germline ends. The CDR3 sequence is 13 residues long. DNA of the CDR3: TGTGCCAGCAGTCCCGGCGGAAATTCACCCCTCCACTTT. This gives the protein CASSPGGNSPLHF.

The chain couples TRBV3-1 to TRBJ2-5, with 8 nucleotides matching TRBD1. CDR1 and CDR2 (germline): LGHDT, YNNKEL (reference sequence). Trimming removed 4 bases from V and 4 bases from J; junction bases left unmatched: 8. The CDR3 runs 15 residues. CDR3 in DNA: TGTGCCAGCAGCCGATACAGGGGGTTAGGAGAGACCCAGTACTTC. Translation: CASSRYRGLGETQYF.

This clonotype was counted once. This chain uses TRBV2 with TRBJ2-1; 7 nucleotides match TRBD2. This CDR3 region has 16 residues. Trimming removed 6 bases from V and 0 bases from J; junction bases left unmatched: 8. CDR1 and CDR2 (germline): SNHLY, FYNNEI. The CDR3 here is CASRISSGSSYNEQFF. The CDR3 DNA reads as TGTGCCAGCAGGATCTCTAGCGGTAGCTCCTACAATGAGCAGTTCTTC.

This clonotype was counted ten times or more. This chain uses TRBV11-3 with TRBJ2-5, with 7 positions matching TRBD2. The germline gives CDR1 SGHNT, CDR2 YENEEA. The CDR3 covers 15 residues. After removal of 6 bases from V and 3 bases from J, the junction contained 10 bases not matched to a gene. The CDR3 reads CASRERAGPKETQYF. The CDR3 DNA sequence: TGTGCCAGCAGGGAAAGAGCGGGGCCAAAAGAGACCCAGTACTTC. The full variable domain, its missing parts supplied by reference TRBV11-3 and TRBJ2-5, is EAGVVQSPRYKIIEKKQPVAFWCNPISGHNTLYWYLQNLGQGPELLIRYENEEAVDDSQLPKDRFSAERLKGVDSTLKIQPAELGDSAVYLCASRERAGPKETQYFGPGTRLLVL.

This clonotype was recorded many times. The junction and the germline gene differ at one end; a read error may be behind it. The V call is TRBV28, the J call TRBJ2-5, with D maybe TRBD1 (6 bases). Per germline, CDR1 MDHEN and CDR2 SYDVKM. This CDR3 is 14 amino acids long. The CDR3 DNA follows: TGTGCCAGCAGTCGATTTGGGACACAAGGGACCCAGTACTTC. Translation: CASSRFGTQGTQYF.

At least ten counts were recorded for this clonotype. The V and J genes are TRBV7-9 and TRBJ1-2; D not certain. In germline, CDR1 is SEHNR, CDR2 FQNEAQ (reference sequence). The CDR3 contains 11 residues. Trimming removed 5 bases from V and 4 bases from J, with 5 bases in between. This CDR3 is CASSLSYGYTF. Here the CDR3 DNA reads TGTGCCAGCAGCCTTAGCTATGGCTACACCTTC.